The 28 T cell receptor beta chains given below trace back to one sample, sequenced in a study of technical replicates of blood from a few donors. TCRdb keeps only in-frame clones here, not all; method: immunoSEQ multiplex PCR. The table has 65,000 to 95,000 clones, 97% seen once; the top ten hold around 0.2%. The sequenced material came from T cells isolated from PBMCs. The receptors were gathered from a human donor in good health.

This chain's CDR3 is CASSSPIPQGFEKLFF. CDR3 DNA: TGTGCCAGCAGCTCCCCAATACCACAGGGATTCGAAAAACTGTTTTTT. This chain uses TRBV7-9 with TRBJ1-4, with a weak D call TRBD1 (6 bases). V dropped 4 bases and J dropped 8 bases, with 20 bases sitting between them. CDR3 length: 16 residues. Germline lookup yields CDR1 SEHNR and CDR2 FQNEAQ (reference sequence).

This chain connects TRBV6-5 to TRBJ1-3; 7 bases match TRBD1. Germline V gives CDR1 MNHEY, CDR2 SVGAGI. J gave up 5 bases and V 5 bases, and 9 bases lay outside the gene matches. The CDR3 extends over 15 amino acids. CDR3 nucleotides: TGTGCCAGCAGTCAACAGGGGTACATTCGAAACACCATATATTTT. Amino acids: CASSQQGYIRNTIYF.

This clone was recorded once. This chain joins TRBV13 and TRBJ2-2; maybe TRBD2 (6 bases). Germline values: CDR1 PRHDT, CDR2 FYEKMQ (reference sequence). V was pared by 8 bases and J by 2 bases, with 15 bases between. This CDR3 has 15 residues. The CDR3 loop is CASEGYAGNTGELFF. CDR3 coding DNA: TGTGCCAGCGAGGGCTACGCGGGAAACACCGGGGAGCTGTTTTTT. Full variable domain (outside the CDR3, taken from reference TRBV13 and TRBJ2-2): AAGVIQSPRHLIKEKRETATLKCYPIPRHDTVYWYQQGPGQDPQFLISFYEKMQSDKGSIPDRFSAQQFSDYHSELNMSSLELGDSALYFCASEGYAGNTGELFFGEGSRLTVL.

DNA of the CDR3: TGTGCCATCGACGGAGAGGGGGAGATAGCTTTCTTT. Protein sequence: CAIDGEGEIAFF. This chain connects TRBV13 to TRBJ1-1; perhaps TRBD1 as D (6 bases). With 10 bases removed from V and 10 bases from J, the gap between germline ends came to 19 bases. The CDR3 contains 12 residues. In germline, CDR1 is PRHDT, CDR2 FYEKMQ (reference sequence).

The chain carries TRBV29-1 and TRBJ1-4; TRBD1 agrees at 8 bases. V lost 4 bases, J lost 7 bases, and 8 bases stayed unmatched. The CDR3 is made up of 14 amino acids. The V gene's germline CDR1 is SQVTM and CDR2 ANQGSEA. The chain's CDR3 is CSVAPGGAAEKLFF. The CDR3 DNA sequence: TGCAGCGTTGCCCCAGGGGGCGCGGCTGAAAAACTGTTTTTT.

This rearrangement joins TRBV4-1 to TRBJ2-7; 9 bases align to TRBD1. The ends lost 2 bases at V and 3 bases at J; junction bases unmatched: 5. Germline CDR1 is MGHRA and CDR2 is YSYEKL. The CDR3 length is 15 residues. Here the CDR3 DNA reads TGCGCCAGCAGCCAACCCGGGACAGGGTACTACGAGCAGTACTTC. Residues: CASSQPGTGYYEQYF.

CDR3 protein: CASSQVSDSYEQYF. CDR3 in DNA: TGCGCCAGCAGCCAAGTTTCCGACAGCTACGAGCAGTACTTC. The chain links TRBV4-1 to TRBJ2-7, with D perhaps matching TRBD1 (5 bases). The CDR3 has 14 residues. Germline V gene data show CDR1 as MGHRA and CDR2 as YSYEKL. V was trimmed by 1 base and J by 3 bases, leaving 10 bases between them.

The chain couples TRBV4-1 to TRBJ2-7; D ambiguous. CDR1 is MGHRA, CDR2 YSYEKL, per germline. Between the trimmed V and J ends, which lost 1 base and 2 bases, there was a span of 12 bases. The CDR3 extends over 15 amino acids. The CDR3 protein is CASSQGAVIPYEQYF. CDR3 sequence (DNA): TGCGCCAGCAGCCAAGGGGCAGTCATCCCCTACGAGCAGTACTTC.

The chain is built from TRBV25-1 and TRBJ2-5, with D possibly matching TRBD1 (5 bases). V shed 6 bases and J shed 1 base, with 9 bases lying between them. Germline CDR1 is MGHDK and CDR2 is SYGVNS. The CDR3 extends over 13 amino acids. The CDR3 is CASRRQLQETQYF. The CDR3 coding sequence is TGTGCCAGCAGACGACAGCTCCAAGAGACCCAGTACTTC.

This rearrangement joins TRBV9 to TRBJ2-5, with 9 bases matching TRBD2. This CDR3 has 13 amino acids. Unmatched junction bases numbered 3, after V lost 4 bases and J lost 5 bases. Looked up from germline, CDR1 is SGDLS and CDR2 is YYNGEE. The CDR3 spells CASSNGLAETQYF. The CDR3, as DNA: TGTGCCAGCAGCAACGGACTAGCGGAGACCCAGTACTTC.

The chain has TRBV4-1 and TRBJ2-1; 8 bases align to TRBD1. Looked up from germline, CDR1 is MGHRA and CDR2 is YSYEKL. CDR3 size: 17 residues. V shed 2 bases and J 5 bases; nucleotides not matched to a gene: 11. CDR3 in DNA: TGCGCCAGCAGCCAACCCTTCGACAGGGGAGGCCACAATGAGCAGTTCTTC. Protein sequence: CASSQPFDRGGHNEQFF.

The chain recombines TRBV11-1 with TRBJ1-1; TRBD1 agrees at 9 bases. V trimming: 4 bases; J trimming: 3 bases; junction bases outside the gene matches: 3. Per germline, CDR1 SGHAT and CDR2 FQDESV (reference sequence). This CDR3 is 14 amino acids long. The CDR3 sequence is CASSWGQGYTEAFF. CDR3 DNA sequence: TGTGCCAGCAGCTGGGGACAGGGCTACACTGAAGCTTTCTTT.

Here the CDR3 DNA reads TGTGCCAGCAGTTTTTATAGGGGCTACGAGCAGTACTTC. It yields the protein CASSFYRGYEQYF. The chain uses TRBV27 and TRBJ2-7, with D possibly matching TRBD1 (5 bases). Per the germline V gene, CDR1 is MNHEY and CDR2 is SMNVEV (reference sequence). CDR3 length: 13 residues. V lost 3 bases to trimming and J lost 3 bases, with 9 bases between them.

V is TRBV7-9 and J is TRBJ2-1, with 7 bases lining up with TRBD2. Trimming removed 1 base from V and 9 bases from J; junction bases left unmatched: 6. The CDR3 totals 14 residues. Per germline, CDR1 SEHNR and CDR2 FQNEAQ (reference sequence). CDR3 sequence: CASSLVAGDLEQFF. CDR3 sequence (DNA): TGTGCCAGCAGCTTAGTTGCGGGAGACCTTGAGCAGTTCTTC.

The rearrangement joins TRBV2 to TRBJ1-5, with 8 bases fitting TRBD1. V shed 8 bases and J 4 bases; nucleotides not matched to a gene: 4. Germline V gives CDR1 SNHLY, CDR2 FYNNEI. There are 13 residues in the CDR3. The CDR3 here is CASGRDRNQPQHF. CDR3 sequence (DNA): TGTGCCAGCGGACGGGACAGGAATCAGCCCCAGCATTTT.

The chain employs TRBV2 and TRBJ2-7, with D tentatively TRBD1 (6 bases). CDR3 length: 14 residues. Germline assignment: CDR1 SNHLY and CDR2 FYNNEI. The V gene lost 10 bases and the J gene lost 4 bases, with 20 bases spanning the gap. In DNA, the CDR3 is TGTGCCATCGAAGCAGCTCCCACAGGGTACGAGCAGTACTTC. Translated: CAIEAAPTGYEQYF.

The chain is built from TRBV5-1 and TRBJ2-1; TRBD2 aligns across 7 bases. CDR1 is SGHRS, CDR2 YFSETQ, per germline. The J segment lost 15 bases and the V segment lost 4 bases, leaving 13 bases of the junction unmatched. This CDR3 is built from 13 residues. The CDR3 DNA reads TGCGCCAGCAGCCGGGGGGTGGGGGAAATCTTGTTCTTC. It codes for CASSRGVGEILFF.

Only one count was recorded for this clone. V and J are TRBV6-6 and TRBJ1-1, with D uncertain. V shed 0 bases and J shed 4 bases, with 12 bases lying between them. The CDR3 has 15 amino acids. In germline, CDR1 is MNHNY, CDR2 SVGAGI (reference sequence). The DNA of the CDR3 is TGTGCCAGCAGTTACTCTCGAGTGGGGAGCACTGAAGCTTTCTTT. It codes for CASSYSRVGSTEAFF.

This chain connects TRBV9 to TRBJ2-1; the match to TRBD2 covers 8 bases. Trimming cost V 4 bases and J 2 bases; bases outside gene matches: 5. CDR3 length: 15 residues. Germline V gives CDR1 SGDLS, CDR2 YYNGEE. CDR3 sequence (DNA): TGTGCCAGCAGCCCCGGGACTAGTCCCTACAATGAGCAGTTCTTC. Its translation: CASSPGTSPYNEQFF.

The chain has TRBV6-1 and TRBJ2-4; the D is unclear. CDR1 is MNHNS and CDR2 is SASEGT in the germline V gene. V lost 4 bases and J 0 bases, leaving 10 bases between the germline ends. The CDR3 runs to 15 residues. The CDR3 region is CASSAQILAKNIQYF. CDR3 sequence (DNA): TGTGCCAGCAGTGCACAGATACTAGCCAAAAACATTCAGTACTTC.

The gene calls are TRBV18 and TRBJ1-5, with D perhaps TRBD1 (5 bases). This CDR3 comprises 20 residues. Germline values: CDR1 KGHSH, CDR2 LQKENI. The V and J ends lost 4 bases and 0 bases respectively, with 25 bases between them. This chain's CDR3 is CASSLSRFDSHLYSNQPQHF. The CDR3, as DNA: TGTGCCAGCTCACTATCCCGATTTGACAGTCACCTGTATAGCAATCAGCCCCAGCATTTT.

The CDR3 bases are TGTGCCGGACCTGGACAGGCCCCGGACGAGCAGTACTTC. This translates into CAGPGQAPDEQYF. The chain carries TRBV5-6 and TRBJ2-7; 7 bases line up with TRBD1. The germline V gene encodes CDR1 SGHDT and CDR2 YYEEEE. The J segment lost 5 bases and the V segment lost 10 bases, leaving 12 bases of the junction unmatched. This CDR3 has 13 residues.

The V gene is TRBV6-1, the J gene TRBJ1-3; 7 positions agree with TRBD1. The V and J ends lost 8 bases and 0 bases, in that order; junction bases with no gene match: 4. CDR1 and CDR2 (germline): MNHNS, SASEGT. The CDR3 has 14 amino acids. CDR3 in DNA: TGTGCCAGCTCGACAGGGATCTCTGGAAACACCATATATTTT. It translates to CASSTGISGNTIYF.

The rearrangement joins TRBV15 to TRBJ2-6; a weak D match, TRBD1 (6 bases). CDR3 size: 18 residues. Germline loops: CDR1 LNHNV, CDR2 YYDKDF (reference sequence). V was pared by 3 bases and J by 0 bases, with 15 bases between. The CDR3 bases are TGTGCCACCAGCAGTTCCCCGGGGACACGCTCTGGGGCCAACGTCCTGACTTTC. Its protein is CATSSSPGTRSGANVLTF.

The rearrangement links TRBV13 to TRBJ2-1; D gene unclear. This CDR3 is built from 12 residues. CDR1 is PRHDT, CDR2 FYEKMQ, per germline (reference sequence). V shed 2 bases and J shed 10 bases, with 9 bases lying between them. The CDR3 nucleotides read TGTGCCAGCAGCTTACCCCGGGTCGAGCAGTTCTTC. Translation gives CASSLPRVEQFF.

This chain joins TRBV7-6 and TRBJ2-7; possible D gene TRBD2, 7 bases. In germline, CDR1 is SGHVS, CDR2 FNYEAQ. This CDR3 is built from 15 residues. The V and J ends lost 5 bases and 3 bases respectively, with 17 bases between them. CDR3 residues: CASSPARGGGYEQYF. The DNA for the CDR3 is TGTGCCAGCAGCCCAGCGAGGGGGGGTGGCTACGAGCAGTACTTC. The full variable domain, in which reference TRBV7-6 and TRBJ2-7 provide the parts outside the CDR3, is GAGVSQSPRYKVTKRGQDVALRCDPISGHVSLYWYRQALGQGPEFLTYFNYEAQQDKSGLPNDRFSAERPEGSISTLTIQRTEQRDSAMYRCASSPARGGGYEQYFGPGTRLTVT.

The genes are TRBV9 and TRBJ1-1, with D possibly matching TRBD1 (5 bases). V was shortened by 4 bases and J by 3 bases, with 16 bases between the two germline ends. Germline V gene lookup returns CDR1 SGDLS and CDR2 YYNGEE. The CDR3 runs 15 residues. The CDR3 loop reads CASSPFGGGDTEAFF. The CDR3 DNA is TGTGCCAGCAGCCCTTTTGGTGGGGGGGACACTGAAGCTTTCTTT.

This clone appeared once. V is TRBV27 and J is TRBJ2-7, with a possible D match to TRBD2 (6 bases). The CDR3 contains 13 residues. V lost 10 bases and J lost 2, with 15 bases in between. CDR1 and CDR2 from the germline V gene are MNHEY and SMNVEV (reference sequence). The CDR3 bases are TGTGCCACGGGAAGCGGGCTTACCTACGAGCAGTACTTC. Translating it yields CATGSGLTYEQYF.